This TCR beta chain was captured in a study of blood T cell repertoires in COVID-19. Looking at the study overall: The study drew acute and convalescent COVID-19 samples from the United States, Italy and Spain.

TCRdb keeps only in-frame clones here, not all; method: immunoSEQ multiplex PCR. The sample has 300,000 or so clones, approximately 87% seen once. The CDR3 sequence is 12 residues long. The V end was cut by 7 bases, the J end by 6 bases, with 12 bases between. In germline, CDR1 is SEHNR, CDR2 FQNEAQ (reference sequence). The receptor was derived from a woman in her 40s who had recovered from COVID-19. The specimen sequenced was peripheral blood. The chain combines TRBV7-9 with TRBJ1-1, with D maybe TRBD1 (5 bases). CDR3 protein: CASTTTGAEAFF. CDR3 nucleotides: TGTGCCAGCACCACTACGGGGGCTGAAGCTTTCTTT. Complete variable domain (other parts from reference TRBV7-9 and TRBJ1-1): DTGVSQNPRHKITKRGQNVTFRCDPISEHNRLYWYRQTLGQGPEFLTYFQNEAQLEKSRLLSDRFSAERPKGSFSTLEIQRTEQGDSAMYLCASTTTGAEAFFGQGTRLTVV.